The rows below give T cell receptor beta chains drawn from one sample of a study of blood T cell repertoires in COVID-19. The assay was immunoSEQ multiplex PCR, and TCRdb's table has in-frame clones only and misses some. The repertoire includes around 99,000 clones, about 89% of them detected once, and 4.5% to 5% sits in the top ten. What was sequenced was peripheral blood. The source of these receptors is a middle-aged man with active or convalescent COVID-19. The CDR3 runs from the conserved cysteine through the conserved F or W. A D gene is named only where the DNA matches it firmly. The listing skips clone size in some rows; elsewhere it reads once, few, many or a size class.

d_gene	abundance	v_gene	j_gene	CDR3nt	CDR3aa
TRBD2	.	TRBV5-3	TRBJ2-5	TGTGCCAGAAGCTCTGACTGGACTAGCGGGAGACCCCGACAGACCCAGTACTTC	CARSSDWTSGRPRQTQYF
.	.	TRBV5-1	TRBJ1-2	TGCGCCAGCAGCCTTGCCGACAGCCGTAAAGGCTACACCTTC	CASSLADSRKGYTF
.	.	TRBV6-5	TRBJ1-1	TGTGCCAGCACCGTTAGGGGGGGGGAGACTGAAGCTTTCTTT	CASTVRGGETEAFF
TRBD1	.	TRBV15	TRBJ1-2	TGTGCCACTGACCCGGGACAGGGCCCTAAAATCTATGGCTACACCTTC	CATDPGQGPKIYGYTF
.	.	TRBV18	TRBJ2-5	TGTGCCAGCTCACCCAACCCCCAATTAAACGAGAAAAGAGAGACCCAGTACTTC	CASSPNPQLNEKRETQYF
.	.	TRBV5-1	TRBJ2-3	TGCGCCAGCAGCCTAGCCCGGACGGCAAGCACAGATACGCAGTATTTT	CASSLARTASTDTQYF
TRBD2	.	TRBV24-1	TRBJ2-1	TGTGCCACCAGTGATTTACTAGCGGGGTCCTACAATGAGCAGTTCTTC	CATSDLLAGSYNEQFF
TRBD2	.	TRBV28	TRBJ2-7	TGTGCCAGCAGTTTGCCTAGCGGGAGTTACGAGCAGTACTTC	CASSLPSGSYEQYF
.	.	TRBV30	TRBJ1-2	TGTGCCTGGAACAGCGGGGGACTGGGTGGCTACACCTTC	CAWNSGGLGGYTF
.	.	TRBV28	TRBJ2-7	TGTGCCAGCAGTTTTTTCGGGGGTGGGTCCTACGAGCAGTACTTC	CASSFFGGGSYEQYF
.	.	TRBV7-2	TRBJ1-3	TGTGCCAGCAGCTTAGGTTCAGGGACTGGAAACACCATATATTTT	CASSLGSGTGNTIYF
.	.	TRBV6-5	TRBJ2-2	TGTGCCAGCAGTTATTCGGGGTTAAGCGGGGAGCTGTTTTTT	CASSYSGLSGELFF
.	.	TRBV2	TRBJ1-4	TGTGCCAGCAGTGCAGAAGAACAAAAACTGTTTTTT	CASSAEEQKLFF
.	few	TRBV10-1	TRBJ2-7	TGCGCCAGCAGTGAACAGTCATCCTACGAGCAGTACTTC	CASSEQSSYEQYF
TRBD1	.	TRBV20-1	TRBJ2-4	TGCAGTGCTAGTGGTCAGGGGGCTTGGACCAAAAACATTCAGTACTTC	CSASGQGAWTKNIQYF
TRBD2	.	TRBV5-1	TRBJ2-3	TGCGCCAGCAGCACCGGGACTAGCGGGAGTTCTTCCACAGATACGCAGTATTTT	CASSTGTSGSSSTDTQYF
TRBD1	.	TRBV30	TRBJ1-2	TGTGCCGGGTCAACCAGGGGGTCCCACCTCTATGGCTACACCTTC	CAGSTRGSHLYGYTF
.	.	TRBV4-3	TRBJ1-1	TGCGCCAGCAGCTCCAACGTGGCAGGGAGGACTGAAGCTTTCTTT	CASSSNVAGRTEAFF
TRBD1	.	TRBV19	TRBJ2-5	TGTGCCAGTAGTACACAGGGGGCCCAAGAGACCCAGTACTTC	CASSTQGAQETQYF
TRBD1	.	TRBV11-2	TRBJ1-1	TGTGCCAGCAGCCGCATCGGACAGGGCACTGAAGCTTTCTTT	CASSRIGQGTEAFF
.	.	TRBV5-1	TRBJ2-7	TGCGCCAGCCCCCCCGAGGCGAATTCCTACGAGCAGTACTTC	CASPPEANSYEQYF
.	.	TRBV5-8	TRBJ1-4	TGTGCCAGCAGCTTGAGCGGGGGCGGAGGTGAAAAACTGTTTTTT	CASSLSGGGGEKLFF
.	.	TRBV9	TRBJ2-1	TGTGCCAGCAGCCTTCCTACGGGTCTCGGGAATGAGCAGTTCTTC	CASSLPTGLGNEQFF
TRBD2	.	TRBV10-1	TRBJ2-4	TGCGCCAACTCGGGACTAGCGGGAAAATTAGCCAAAAACATTCAGTACTTC	CANSGLAGKLAKNIQYF
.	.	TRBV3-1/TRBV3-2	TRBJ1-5	TGTGCCAGCAGCCAAGTAAATCAGCCCCAGCATTTT	CASSQVNQPQHF
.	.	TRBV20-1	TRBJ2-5	TGCAGTGCCGGCCAGGGAGAGACCCAGTACTTC	CSAGQGETQYF
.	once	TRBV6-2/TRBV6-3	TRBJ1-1	TGTGCCAGCAGTCTCCTAAACACTGAAGCTTTCTTT	CASSLLNTEAFF
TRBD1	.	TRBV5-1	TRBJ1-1	TGCGCCAGCAGCTTGAAGGGGGCATACACTGAAGCTTTCTTT	CASSLKGAYTEAFF
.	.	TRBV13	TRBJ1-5	TGTGCCAGCAGCTACGGGAGCAATCAGCCCCAGCATTTT	CASSYGSNQPQHF
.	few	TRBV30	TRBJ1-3	TGTGCCTGGGGCCCCGTGGGGGCCCGAAACACCATATATTTT	CAWGPVGARNTIYF
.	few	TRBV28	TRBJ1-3	TGTGCCAGCAGTCCACTACCATACTCTGGAAACACCATATATTTT	CASSPLPYSGNTIYF
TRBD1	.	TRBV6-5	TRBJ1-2	TGTGCCAGCAGTTCAACAGGGGGCGCGGGCACCTTC	CASSSTGGAGTF
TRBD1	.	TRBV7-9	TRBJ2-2	TGTGCCAGCAGGACAGGGACCACCGGGGAGCTGTTTTTT	CASRTGTTGELFF
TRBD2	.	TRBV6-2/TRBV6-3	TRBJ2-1	TGTGCCAGCAGTTACCCCGGGACTAGCGGTTTAGGACAGTTCTTC	CASSYPGTSGLGQFF
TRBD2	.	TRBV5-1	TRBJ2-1	TGCGCCAGCTCAACACCCGGCGGGGGCTCCTACAATGAGCAGTTCTTC	CASSTPGGGSYNEQFF
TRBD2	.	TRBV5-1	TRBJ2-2	TGCGCCAGCAGTTTAGGGTTTAGGGGACTAGCCGATCCGAACACCGGGGAGCTGTTTTTT	CASSLGFRGLADPNTGELFF
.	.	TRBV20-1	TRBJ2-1	TGCAGTGCTAGTAGAGGGAGGAGCCACAATGAGCAGTTCTTC	CSASRGRSHNEQFF
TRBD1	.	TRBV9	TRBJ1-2	TGTGCCAGCAGCGCCCAGACAGGGGGCAGGGATGGCTACACCTTC	CASSAQTGGRDGYTF
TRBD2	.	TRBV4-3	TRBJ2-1	TGCGCCAGCAGCCAGGAGACTAGCGGTTTCTACAATGAGCAGTTCTTC	CASSQETSGFYNEQFF
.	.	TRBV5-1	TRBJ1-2	TGCGCCAGCAGCTTGGACATGATTGGCTACACCTTC	CASSLDMIGYTF
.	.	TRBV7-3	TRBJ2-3	TGTGCCAGCAGCTTAACTACGCTTCCTAATACGCAGTATTTT	CASSLTTLPNTQYF
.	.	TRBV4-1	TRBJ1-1	TGCGCCAGCAGGAAACAGGGCGGGAACACTGAAGCTTTCTTT	CASRKQGGNTEAFF
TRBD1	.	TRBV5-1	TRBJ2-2	TGCGCCAGCAGCTACTGGGACAGAAACACCGGGGAGCTGTTTTTT	CASSYWDRNTGELFF
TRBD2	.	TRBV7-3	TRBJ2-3	TGTGCCAGCAGCTTTGCGGGAGGGCCAGATACGCAGTATTTT	CASSFAGGPDTQYF
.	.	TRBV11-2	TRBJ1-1	TGTGCCAGCAGCTTGTTGAGGCAGAGTGAAGCTTTCTTT	CASSLLRQSEAFF
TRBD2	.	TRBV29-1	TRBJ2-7	TGCAGCGTTGGGCGGGAGGGCCGAGAGCAGTACTTC	CSVGREGREQYF
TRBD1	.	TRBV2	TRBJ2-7	TGTGCCAGCAGGGACAGGGGGGACAGCTGGGCCTACGAGCAGTACTTC	CASRDRGDSWAYEQYF
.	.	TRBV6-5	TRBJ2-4	TGTGCCAGCAGTTTCCGGGACGGAGGGAACATTCAGTACTTC	CASSFRDGGNIQYF